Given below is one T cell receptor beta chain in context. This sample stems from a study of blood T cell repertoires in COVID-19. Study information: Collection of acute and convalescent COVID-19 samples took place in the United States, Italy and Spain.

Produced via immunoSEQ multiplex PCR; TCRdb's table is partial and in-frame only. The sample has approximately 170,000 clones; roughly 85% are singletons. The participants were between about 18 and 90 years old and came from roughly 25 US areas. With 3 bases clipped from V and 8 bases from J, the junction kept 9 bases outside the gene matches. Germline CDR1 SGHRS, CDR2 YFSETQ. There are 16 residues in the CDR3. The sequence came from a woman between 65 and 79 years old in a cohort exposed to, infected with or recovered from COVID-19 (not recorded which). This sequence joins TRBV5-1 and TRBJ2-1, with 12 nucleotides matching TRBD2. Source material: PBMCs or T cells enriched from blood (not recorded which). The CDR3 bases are TGCGCCAGCAGCTCTGGACTAGCGGGAAGGAGTGATGAGCAGTTCTTC. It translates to CASSSGLAGRSDEQFF.